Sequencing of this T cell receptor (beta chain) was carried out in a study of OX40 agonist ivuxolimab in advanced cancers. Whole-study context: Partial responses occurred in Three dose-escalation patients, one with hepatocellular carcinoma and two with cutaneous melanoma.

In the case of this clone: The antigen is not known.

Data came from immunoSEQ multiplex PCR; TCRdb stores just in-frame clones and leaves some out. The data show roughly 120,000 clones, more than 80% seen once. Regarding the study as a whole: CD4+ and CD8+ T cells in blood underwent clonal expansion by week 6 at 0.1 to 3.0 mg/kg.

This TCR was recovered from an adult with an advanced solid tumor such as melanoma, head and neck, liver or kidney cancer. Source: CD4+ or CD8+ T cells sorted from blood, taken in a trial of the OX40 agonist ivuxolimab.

The CDR3 coding sequence is TGTGCCAGCAGTTACTCGGGGCAGGCTGGAAACACCATATATTTT. Translation: CASSYSGQAGNTIYF. The genes are TRBV6-5 and TRBJ1-3; D is possibly TRBD1 (5 bases). Trimming removed 0 bases from V and 2 bases from J, with 8 bases in between. In germline, CDR1 is MNHEY, CDR2 SVGAGI. CDR3 length: 15 amino acids.